The clone carrying this T cell receptor beta chain was picked up a small number of times. Its antigen is unknown. Other DNA sequences in this specimen translate into the identical CDR3. This sample stems from a study of CD8+ T cells in alopecia areata. In germline, CDR1 is SGHDT, CDR2 YYEEEE. V gave up 0 bases and J gave up 5 bases; unmatched junction bases: 0. The CDR3 length is 14 residues. RNA extraction and reverse transcription yielded cDNA as sequencing template. Profiled with immunoSEQ multiplex PCR; TCRdb holds only in-frame clones, not every one. This sample has roughly 140,000 clones, with more than 55% found just once. Study observations and caveats: In lesional scalp, particularly from alopecia totalis/universalis, clonality was higher than in normal scalp. Although TCR sharing was seen in mice, sharing across patients was less clear, possibly for HLA-related reasons.

Material for sequencing was CD8+ T cells sorted from blood. This sequence originates from a human donor in good health. The rearrangement links TRBV5-6 to TRBJ1-4; 8 bases match TRBD1. The CDR3 coding sequence is TGTGCCAGCAGCTTGGGGACAGGGAATGAAAAACTGTTTTTT. Protein product: CASSLGTGNEKLFF.